These T cell receptor beta chains were read from a single sample in a study of cytomegalovirus exposure and HLA in healthy donors. Repertoires were generated with immunoSEQ multiplex PCR, while TCRdb's copy carries only in-frame clones and drops some. The table has around 160,000 clones, roughly four fifths seen once. The material sequenced was PBMCs. Receptors originate from a middle-aged woman in good health and CMV-seronegative. Both conserved end residues are part of each CDR3. A D gene is named only where the DNA matches it firmly. Only part of the rows carry a size: once, few, many, or a class if the clone is expanded.

V gene: TRBV5-6; J gene: TRBJ2-2; clone size: few; D gene: TRBD1; CDR3 protein: CASTEAGGLNTGELFF; CDR3 DNA: TGTGCCAGCACAGAAGCAGGGGGCTTGAACACCGGGGAGCTGTTTTTT
V gene: TRBV19; J gene: TRBJ2-7; clone size: .; D gene: TRBD2; CDR3 protein: CASSILAGGEYEQYF; CDR3 DNA: TGTGCCAGTAGTATTCTAGCGGGAGGGGAGTACGAGCAGTACTTC
V gene: TRBV30; J gene: TRBJ2-5; clone size: .; D gene: .; CDR3 protein: CAWRGQMREQYF; CDR3 DNA: TGTGCCTGGAGGGGTCAGATGAGGGAGCAGTACTTC
V gene: TRBV7-9; J gene: TRBJ2-1; clone size: .; D gene: TRBD2; CDR3 protein: CASSSTPGLTYNEQFF; CDR3 DNA: TGTGCCAGCAGCTCTACACCGGGACTAACCTACAATGAGCAGTTCTTC
V gene: TRBV6-6; J gene: TRBJ2-7; clone size: once; D gene: .; CDR3 protein: CASSSLTGGYEQYF; CDR3 DNA: TGTGCCAGCAGTTCTCTCACCGGAGGGTACGAGCAGTACTTC
V gene: TRBV6-6; J gene: TRBJ1-4; clone size: .; D gene: .; CDR3 protein: CASSQPGSGADEKLFF; CDR3 DNA: TGTGCCAGCAGTCAACCAGGGTCAGGGGCAGATGAAAAACTGTTTTTT
V gene: TRBV9; J gene: TRBJ1-5; clone size: .; D gene: .; CDR3 protein: CASSPSVGGRGQPQHF; CDR3 DNA: TGTGCCAGCAGCCCCTCGGTGGGGGGGCGCGGACAGCCCCAGCATTTT
V gene: TRBV19; J gene: TRBJ1-2; clone size: once; D gene: TRBD1; CDR3 protein: CASSGTGRGNYGYTF; CDR3 DNA: TGTGCCAGTAGTGGGACAGGAAGGGGGAACTATGGCTACACCTTC
V gene: TRBV18; J gene: TRBJ1-1; clone size: .; D gene: .; CDR3 protein: CASSSPGGRGAFF; CDR3 DNA: TGTGCCAGCTCATCCCCGGGGGGTAGAGGAGCTTTCTTT
V gene: TRBV27; J gene: TRBJ1-2; clone size: .; D gene: TRBD1; CDR3 protein: CASSPTVQGGRGGYTF; CDR3 DNA: TGTGCCAGCAGCCCCACAGTACAGGGGGGAAGAGGTGGCTACACCTTC
V gene: TRBV6-1; J gene: TRBJ1-1; clone size: few; D gene: TRBD1; CDR3 protein: CASSEVRGTGRAFF; CDR3 DNA: TGTGCCAGCAGTGAAGTAAGAGGGACAGGTCGAGCTTTCTTT
V gene: TRBV29-1; J gene: TRBJ2-1; clone size: .; D gene: .; CDR3 protein: CSATLRGSYNEQFF; CDR3 DNA: TGCAGCGCTACCCTTAGGGGCTCCTACAATGAGCAGTTCTTC
V gene: TRBV30; J gene: TRBJ2-1; clone size: .; D gene: TRBD2; CDR3 protein: CAWSNKGLAGVSGFF; CDR3 DNA: TGTGCCTGGAGTAACAAAGGGCTAGCGGGAGTAAGTGGGTTCTTC
V gene: TRBV5-1; J gene: TRBJ1-2; clone size: .; D gene: .; CDR3 protein: CASSLGLEGRGNYGYTF; CDR3 DNA: TGCGCCAGCAGCTTGGGGTTGGAGGGGAGAGGTAACTATGGCTACACCTTC
V gene: TRBV28; J gene: TRBJ2-3; clone size: .; D gene: .; CDR3 protein: CASSPGRDTQYF; CDR3 DNA: TGTGCCAGCAGCCCGGGGAGGGATACGCAGTATTTT
V gene: TRBV19; J gene: TRBJ2-7; clone size: many; D gene: TRBD1; CDR3 protein: CASRGTGANYEQYF; CDR3 DNA: TGTGCCAGTAGGGGGACAGGTGCTAACTACGAGCAGTACTTC
V gene: TRBV7-9; J gene: TRBJ2-2; clone size: .; D gene: .; CDR3 protein: CASSPLTGRDTGELFF; CDR3 DNA: TGTGCCAGCAGCCCTCTCACGGGCAGGGACACCGGGGAGCTGTTTTTT
V gene: TRBV27; J gene: TRBJ1-5; clone size: .; D gene: TRBD1; CDR3 protein: CASSPPGQGNQPQHF; CDR3 DNA: TGTGCCAGCAGTCCCCCGGGACAGGGAAATCAGCCCCAGCATTTT
V gene: TRBV9; J gene: TRBJ2-5; clone size: .; D gene: TRBD1; CDR3 protein: CASSAGTGEGQETQYF; CDR3 DNA: TGTGCCAGCAGCGCCGGGACAGGAGAGGGCCAAGAGACCCAGTACTTC
V gene: TRBV5-1; J gene: TRBJ2-7; clone size: .; D gene: TRBD2; CDR3 protein: CASSLAGTSAEQYF; CDR3 DNA: TGCGCCAGCAGCTTGGCCGGGACTAGCGCCGAGCAGTACTTC
V gene: TRBV7-9; J gene: TRBJ1-2; clone size: .; D gene: .; CDR3 protein: CASSLGAAAYGYTF; CDR3 DNA: TGTGCCAGCAGCTTAGGTGCGGCTGCCTATGGCTACACCTTC
V gene: TRBV10-3; J gene: TRBJ1-1; clone size: .; D gene: TRBD1; CDR3 protein: CAITGTGDTEAFF; CDR3 DNA: TGTGCCATCACTGGGACAGGGGACACTGAAGCTTTCTTT
V gene: TRBV25-1; J gene: TRBJ2-2; clone size: .; D gene: .; CDR3 protein: CASSGVAGTGELFF; CDR3 DNA: TGTGCCAGCAGTGGGGTGGCGGGAACCGGGGAGCTGTTTTTT
V gene: TRBV5-1; J gene: TRBJ2-5; clone size: .; D gene: TRBD1; CDR3 protein: CASSVTGGETQYF; CDR3 DNA: TGCGCCAGCAGCGTGACAGGGGGAGAGACCCAGTACTTC